Below, one TCR beta chain is given with its context. In this sample, this clonotype turned up many times. Its binding antigen is unknown. No base-level quality is on record; no much larger clone is a single base apart. Reading the germline V gene gives CDR1 SGHVS and CDR2 FQNEAQ. The V end gives up 8 bases and the J end 4 bases, leaving 7 bases in the junction not matched to a gene. Reading from cysteine to phenylalanine, the CDR3 counts 14 amino acids. Only the CDR3 DNA stays, 42 bases, in frame from base 1. This sample is part of a study of CD8+CD57+ T cells in acquired aplastic anemia (dated by TCRdb to about 2018). Some background on the complete study: A mean of approximately 3 ug of DNA, ranging from about 0.19 to 27.4 ug, was extracted from sorted CD4+ and CD8+ cells. An average of around 9.8 million reads for CD4+ cells and 11 million or so reads for CD8+ cells was obtained from healthy donor samples.

TCR repertoires of sorted CD4+ and CD8+ blood T cells from severe aplastic anemia patients and healthy subjects were deep-sequenced in the study. Ficoll-Paque density gradient centrifugation was used to isolate peripheral blood mononuclear cells. Before DNA was extracted, CD4+ and CD8+ T cells were sorted using either FACS or magnetic beads. Genomic DNA was used as template for profiling of TCR beta VDJ combinations and CDR3 sequences. TCR repertoire sequencing was run on an Illumina HiSeq 2000. The original methods were these. TRBV/TRBJ rearrangement plots, CDR3 size and DJ length profiles, and Simpson's diversity index were used to evaluate the repertoires. Whichever DNA sequence was most abundant in the deep sequencing data was defined as the immunodominant clone. CDR3 amino acid sequences were screened for sharing across subjects and were compared with published repertoires and the VDJdb database. Using fastp trimming at Q25 and MiXCR clonotype assembly, TCRdb reanalyzed the public sequencing data and kept in-frame beta chains. Here each entry gathers all rows of one CDR3 protein and keeps the most common genes and DNA. These V and J calls are TCRdb output, not the study's own analysis. The sample has around 190,000 distinct CDR3 sequences on record, 50% to 55% of them singletons. The top ten hold 16% of the sample.

Points the paper makes about the study in general: Although some 28 CD8+ CDR3 sequences were shared by patients and controls, these sequences appeared highly expressed in patients and within the immunodominant clones of patients. CD8+ Simpson's diversity did not differ significantly between patients and healthy controls (P=0.060).

The receptor was isolated from a human donor in good health, serving as a control. Sequenced: sorted CD4+, CD8+, or CD8+CD57+ T cells (not recorded which) from PBMCs. Here the chain combines TRBV7-8 and TRBJ1-1; 10 junctional bases match TRBD1. The nucleotide sequence is given as TGTGCCAGCGGGTTCGGACAGGGGGGCACTGAAGCTTTCTTT. This is translated as CASGFGQGGTEAFF. Joined to the reference TRBV7-8 and TRBJ1-1 proteins, this CDR3 gives the full variable domain: GAGVSQSPRYKVAKRGQDVALRCDPISGHVSLFWYQQALGQGPEFLTYFQNEAQLDKSGLPSDRFFAERPEGSVSTLKIQRTQQEDSAVYLCASGFGQGGTEAFFGQGTRLTVV.